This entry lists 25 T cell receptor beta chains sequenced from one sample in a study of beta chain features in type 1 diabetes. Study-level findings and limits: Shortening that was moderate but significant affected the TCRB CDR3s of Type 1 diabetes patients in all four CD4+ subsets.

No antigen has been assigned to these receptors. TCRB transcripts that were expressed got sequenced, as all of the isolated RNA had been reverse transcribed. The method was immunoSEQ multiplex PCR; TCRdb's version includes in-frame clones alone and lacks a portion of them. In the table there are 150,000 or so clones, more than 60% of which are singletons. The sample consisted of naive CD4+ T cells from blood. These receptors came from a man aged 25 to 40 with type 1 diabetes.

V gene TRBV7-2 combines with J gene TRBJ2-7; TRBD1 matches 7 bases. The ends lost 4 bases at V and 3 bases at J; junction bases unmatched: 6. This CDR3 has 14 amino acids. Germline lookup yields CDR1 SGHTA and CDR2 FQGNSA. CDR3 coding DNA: TGTGCCAGCAGCTCGGAACAGGGGATCTACGAGCAGTACTTC. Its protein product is CASSSEQGIYEQYF.

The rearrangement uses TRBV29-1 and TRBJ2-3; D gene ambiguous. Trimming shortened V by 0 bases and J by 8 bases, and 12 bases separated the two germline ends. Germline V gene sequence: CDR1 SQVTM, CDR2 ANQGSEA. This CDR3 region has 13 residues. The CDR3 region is CSVEDELTGTQYF. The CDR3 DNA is TGCAGCGTTGAAGACGAGCTTACCGGTACGCAGTATTTT.

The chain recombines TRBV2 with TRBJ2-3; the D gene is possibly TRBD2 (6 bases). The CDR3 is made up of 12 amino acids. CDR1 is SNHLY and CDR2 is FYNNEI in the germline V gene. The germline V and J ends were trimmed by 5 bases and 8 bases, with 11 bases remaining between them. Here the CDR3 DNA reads TGTGCCAGCAGTCCGGGACTCGGTACGCAGTATTTT. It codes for CASSPGLGTQYF.

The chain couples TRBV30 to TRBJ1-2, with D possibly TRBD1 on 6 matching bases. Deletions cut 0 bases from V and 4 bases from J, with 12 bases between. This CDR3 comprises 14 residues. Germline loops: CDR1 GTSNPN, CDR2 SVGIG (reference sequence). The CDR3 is CAWSVGQNPYGYTF. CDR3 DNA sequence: TGTGCCTGGAGTGTCGGACAGAACCCCTATGGCTACACCTTC.

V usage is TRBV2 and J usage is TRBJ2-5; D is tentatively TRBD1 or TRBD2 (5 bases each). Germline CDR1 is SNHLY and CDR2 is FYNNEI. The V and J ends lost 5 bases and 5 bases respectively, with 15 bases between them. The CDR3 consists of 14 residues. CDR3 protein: CASSRDRDFETQYF. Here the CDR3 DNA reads TGTGCCAGCAGTCGGGACCGAGACTTCGAGACCCAGTACTTC. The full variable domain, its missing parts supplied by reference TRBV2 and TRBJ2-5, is EPEVTQTPSHQVTQMGQEVILRCVPISNHLYFYWYRQILGQKVEFLVSFYNNEISEKSEIFDDQFSVERPDGSNFTLKIRSTKLEDSAMYFCASSRDRDFETQYFGPGTRLLVL.

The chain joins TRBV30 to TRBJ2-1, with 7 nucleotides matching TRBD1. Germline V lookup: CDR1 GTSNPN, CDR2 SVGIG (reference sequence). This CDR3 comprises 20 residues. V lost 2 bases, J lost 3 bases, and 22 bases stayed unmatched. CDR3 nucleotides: TGTGCCTGGAGTCTAACCGGGACAGTCAAGAAGACCCTCAACTACAATGAGCAGTTCTTC. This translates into CAWSLTGTVKKTLNYNEQFF.

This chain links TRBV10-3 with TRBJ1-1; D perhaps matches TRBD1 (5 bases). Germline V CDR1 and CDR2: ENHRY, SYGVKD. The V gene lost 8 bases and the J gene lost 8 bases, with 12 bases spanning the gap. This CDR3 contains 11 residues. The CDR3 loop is CAIGGRGEAFF. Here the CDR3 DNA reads TGTGCCATCGGAGGTCGGGGGGAAGCTTTCTTT.

The CDR3 DNA sequence: TGCGCCAGCAGACCCCGCGGCGGAGCCCCCACAGATACGCAGTATTTT. It is translated as CASRPRGGAPTDTQYF. The V and J genes are TRBV5-1 and TRBJ2-3, with D uncertain. The length of the CDR3 is 16 residues. Deletions cut 5 bases from V and 2 bases from J, with 18 bases between. Germline V gene lookup returns CDR1 SGHRS and CDR2 YFSETQ.

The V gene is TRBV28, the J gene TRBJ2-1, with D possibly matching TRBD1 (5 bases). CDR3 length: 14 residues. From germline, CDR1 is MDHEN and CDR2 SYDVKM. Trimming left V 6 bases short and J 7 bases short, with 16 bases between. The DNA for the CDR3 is TGTGCCAGCAGCTCCTCCAGGGTAGTAAATGAGCAGTTCTTC. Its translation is CASSSSRVVNEQFF.

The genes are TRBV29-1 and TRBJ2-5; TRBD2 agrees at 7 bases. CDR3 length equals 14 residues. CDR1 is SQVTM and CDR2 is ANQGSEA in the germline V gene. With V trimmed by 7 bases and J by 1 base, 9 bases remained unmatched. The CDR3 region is CSGKRGRGQETQYF. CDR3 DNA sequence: TGCAGCGGCAAGCGGGGCCGGGGCCAAGAGACCCAGTACTTC.

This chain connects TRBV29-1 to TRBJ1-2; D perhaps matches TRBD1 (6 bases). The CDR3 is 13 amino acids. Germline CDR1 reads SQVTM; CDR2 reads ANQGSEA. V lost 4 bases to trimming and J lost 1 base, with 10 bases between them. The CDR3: CSVVTGGNYGYTF. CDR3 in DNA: TGCAGCGTTGTGACAGGTGGTAACTATGGCTACACCTTC. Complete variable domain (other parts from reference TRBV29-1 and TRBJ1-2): SAVISQKPSRDICQRGTSLTIQCQVDSQVTMMFWYRQQPGQSLTLIATANQGSEATYESGFVIDKFPISRPNLTFSTLTVSNMSPEDSSIYLCSVVTGGNYGYTFGSGTRLTVV.

CDR3 in DNA: TGTGCCAGCAGCCCCGGGGCGGACCAAGAGACCCAGTACTTC. Translated, it gives CASSPGADQETQYF. V usage is TRBV7-2 and J usage is TRBJ2-5; D is possibly TRBD1 or TRBD2 (5 bases each). Germline V gene sequence: CDR1 SGHTA, CDR2 FQGNSA. V dropped 5 bases and J dropped 0 bases, with 10 bases sitting between them. The CDR3 loop spans 14 amino acids.

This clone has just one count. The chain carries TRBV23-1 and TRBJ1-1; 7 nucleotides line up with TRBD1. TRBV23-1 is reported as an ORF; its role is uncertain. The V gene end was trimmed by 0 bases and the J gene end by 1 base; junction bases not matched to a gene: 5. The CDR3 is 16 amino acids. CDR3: CASSQSPQGENTEAFF. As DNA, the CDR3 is TGCGCCAGCAGTCAATCCCCGCAGGGGGAGAACACTGAAGCTTTCTTT.

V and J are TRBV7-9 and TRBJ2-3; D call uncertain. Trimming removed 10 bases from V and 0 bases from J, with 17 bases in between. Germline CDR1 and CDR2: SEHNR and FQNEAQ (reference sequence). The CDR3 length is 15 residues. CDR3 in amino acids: CATPGAPISTDTQYF. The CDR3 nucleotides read TGTGCCACGCCTGGAGCCCCAATTAGCACAGATACGCAGTATTTT. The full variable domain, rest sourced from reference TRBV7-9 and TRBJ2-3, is DTGVSQNPRHKITKRGQNVTFRCDPISEHNRLYWYRQTLGQGPEFLTYFQNEAQLEKSRLLSDRFSAERPKGSFSTLEIQRTEQGDSAMYLCATPGAPISTDTQYFGPGTRLTVL.

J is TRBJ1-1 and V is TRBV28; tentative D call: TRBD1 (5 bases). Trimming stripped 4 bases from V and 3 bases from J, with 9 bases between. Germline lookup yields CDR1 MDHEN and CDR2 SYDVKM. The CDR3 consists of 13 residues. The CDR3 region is CASSYLGDTEAFF. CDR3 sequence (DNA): TGTGCCAGCAGTTATTTGGGGGACACTGAAGCTTTCTTT.

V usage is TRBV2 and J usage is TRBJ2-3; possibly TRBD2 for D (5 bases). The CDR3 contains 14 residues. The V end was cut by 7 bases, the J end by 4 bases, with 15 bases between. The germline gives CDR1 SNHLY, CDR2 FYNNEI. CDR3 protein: CASIPSGRADTQYF. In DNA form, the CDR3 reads TGTGCCAGCATACCAAGCGGCAGAGCAGATACGCAGTATTTT.

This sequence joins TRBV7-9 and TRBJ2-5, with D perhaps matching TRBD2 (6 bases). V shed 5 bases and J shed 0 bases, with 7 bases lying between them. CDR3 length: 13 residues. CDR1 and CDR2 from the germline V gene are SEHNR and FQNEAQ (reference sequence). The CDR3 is CASSREYQETQYF. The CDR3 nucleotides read TGTGCCAGCAGCCGGGAGTACCAAGAGACCCAGTACTTC.

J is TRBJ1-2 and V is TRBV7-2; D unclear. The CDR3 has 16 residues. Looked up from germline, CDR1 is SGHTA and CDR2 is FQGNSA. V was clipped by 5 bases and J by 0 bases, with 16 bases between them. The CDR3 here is CASSLDGTTANYGYTF. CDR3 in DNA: TGTGCCAGCAGCCTGGACGGTACCACAGCTAACTATGGCTACACCTTC.

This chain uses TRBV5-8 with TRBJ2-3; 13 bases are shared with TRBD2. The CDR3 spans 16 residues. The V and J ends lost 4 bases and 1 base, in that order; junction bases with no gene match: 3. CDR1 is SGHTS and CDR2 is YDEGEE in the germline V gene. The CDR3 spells CASSRGLAGGTDTQYF. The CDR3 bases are TGTGCCAGCAGCCGCGGACTAGCGGGGGGCACAGATACGCAGTATTTT. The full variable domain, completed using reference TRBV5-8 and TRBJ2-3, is EAGVTQSPTHLIKTRGQQATLRCSPISGHTSVYWYQQALGLGLQFLLWYDEGEERNRGNFPPRFSGRQFPNYSSELNVNALELEDSALYLCASSRGLAGGTDTQYFGPGTRLTVL.

The CDR3 region has the DNA TGCAGCGTTGAAGGTGTAATTATCGCGGGACAAGACCCCTACGAGCAGTACTTC. It codes for CSVEGVIIAGQDPYEQYF. The rearrangement links TRBV29-1 to TRBJ2-7; TRBD1 or TRBD2 may be the D gene (6 bases each). Germline V gene data show CDR1 as SQVTM and CDR2 as ANQGSEA. The V end lost 1 base, the J end lost 2 bases, and 24 bases lay between the germline ends. The CDR3 consists of 18 residues.

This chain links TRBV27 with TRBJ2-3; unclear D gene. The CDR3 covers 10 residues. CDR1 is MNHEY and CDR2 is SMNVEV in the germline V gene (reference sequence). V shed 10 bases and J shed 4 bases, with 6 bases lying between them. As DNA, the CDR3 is TGTGCCACCTTGGCAGATACGCAGTATTTT. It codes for CATLADTQYF.

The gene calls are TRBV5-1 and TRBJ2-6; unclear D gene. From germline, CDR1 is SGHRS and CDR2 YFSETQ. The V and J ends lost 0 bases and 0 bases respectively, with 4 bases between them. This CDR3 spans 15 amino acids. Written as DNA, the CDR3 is TGCGCCAGCAGCTTGGAACCCTCTGGGGCCAACGTCCTGACTTTC. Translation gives CASSLEPSGANVLTF.

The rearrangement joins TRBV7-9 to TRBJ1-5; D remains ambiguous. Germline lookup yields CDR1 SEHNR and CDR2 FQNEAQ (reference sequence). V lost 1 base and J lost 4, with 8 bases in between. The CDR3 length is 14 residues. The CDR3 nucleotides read TGTGCCAGCAGCTTAGAGACTGAAAATCAGCCCCAGCATTTT. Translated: CASSLETENQPQHF.

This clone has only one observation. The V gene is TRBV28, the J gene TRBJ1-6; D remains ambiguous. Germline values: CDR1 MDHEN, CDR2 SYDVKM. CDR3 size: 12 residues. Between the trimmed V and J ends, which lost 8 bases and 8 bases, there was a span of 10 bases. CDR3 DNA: TGTGCCAGCGCAACTTTAGATTCACCCCTCCACTTT. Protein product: CASATLDSPLHF.

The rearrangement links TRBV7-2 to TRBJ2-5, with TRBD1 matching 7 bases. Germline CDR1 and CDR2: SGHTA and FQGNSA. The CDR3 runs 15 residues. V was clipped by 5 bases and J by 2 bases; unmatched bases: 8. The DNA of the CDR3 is TGTGCCAGCAGCCTACAGGGGCCAGGGCAAGAGACCCAGTACTTC. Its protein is CASSLQGPGQETQYF.